This T cell receptor (beta chain) was retrieved from a study of T cell responses to AZD1222 COVID-19 vaccine. This clone was seen more than once but under ten times. Its antigen is as yet unknown. Whole-study findings and limits: The reported proportion of spike-specific TCRs targeting unmutated variant regions was nearly half. Just a handful of AZD1222 recipients tested seropositive at baseline. Most donors were white British, females outnumbered males, and clonal diversity was possibly underestimated. None of the repertoires were sampled until the peak T cell response had passed.

V lost 2 bases, J lost 7 bases, and 12 bases lay in between. This CDR3 is built from 14 residues. Germline CDR1 MNHNS, CDR2 SASEGT. TCRdb's copy holds only in-frame clones and misses some; the assay was immunoSEQ multiplex PCR. The data show 79,000 or so clones, more than 60% seen once. This rearrangement joins TRBV6-1 to TRBJ1-5, with unresolved D. The sequence was collected from an adult who received the MenACWY meningococcal vaccine as a control. The sample here was peripheral blood, taken 28 days after the second dose of the MenACWY control vaccine. The CDR3: CASSEFRGGQPQHF. In DNA form, the CDR3 reads TGTGCCAGCAGTGAATTTCGGGGTGGGCAGCCCCAGCATTTT.